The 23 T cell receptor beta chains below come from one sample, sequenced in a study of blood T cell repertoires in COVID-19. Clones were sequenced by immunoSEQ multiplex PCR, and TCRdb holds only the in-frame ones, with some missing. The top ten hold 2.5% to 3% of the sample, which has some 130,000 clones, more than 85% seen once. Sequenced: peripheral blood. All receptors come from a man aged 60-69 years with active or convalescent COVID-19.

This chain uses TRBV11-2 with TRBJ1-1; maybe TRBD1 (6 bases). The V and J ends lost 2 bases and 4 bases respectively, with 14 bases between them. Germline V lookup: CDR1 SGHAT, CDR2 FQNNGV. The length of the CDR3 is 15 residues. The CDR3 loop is CASSLLQGASTEAFF. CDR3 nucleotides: TGTGCCAGCAGCTTACTACAGGGAGCCAGCACTGAAGCTTTCTTT. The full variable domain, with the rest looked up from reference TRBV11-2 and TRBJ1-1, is EAGVAQSPRYKIIEKRQSVAFWCNPISGHATLYWYQQILGQGPKLLIQFQNNGVVDDSQLPKDRFSAERLKGVDSTLKIQPAKLEDSAVYLCASSLLQGASTEAFFGQGTRLTVV.

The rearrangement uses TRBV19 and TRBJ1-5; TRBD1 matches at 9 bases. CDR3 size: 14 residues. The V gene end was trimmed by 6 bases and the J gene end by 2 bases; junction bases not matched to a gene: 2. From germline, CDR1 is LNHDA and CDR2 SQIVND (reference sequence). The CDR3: CASSRDRGNQPQHF. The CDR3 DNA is TGTGCCAGTAGCCGGGACAGGGGCAATCAGCCCCAGCATTTT.

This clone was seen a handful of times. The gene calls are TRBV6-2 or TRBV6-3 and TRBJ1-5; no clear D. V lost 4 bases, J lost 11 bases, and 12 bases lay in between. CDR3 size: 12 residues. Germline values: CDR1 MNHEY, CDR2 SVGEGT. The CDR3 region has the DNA TGTGCCAGCAGTTTATCATGGAGGGCCCAGCATTTT. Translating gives CASSLSWRAQHF.

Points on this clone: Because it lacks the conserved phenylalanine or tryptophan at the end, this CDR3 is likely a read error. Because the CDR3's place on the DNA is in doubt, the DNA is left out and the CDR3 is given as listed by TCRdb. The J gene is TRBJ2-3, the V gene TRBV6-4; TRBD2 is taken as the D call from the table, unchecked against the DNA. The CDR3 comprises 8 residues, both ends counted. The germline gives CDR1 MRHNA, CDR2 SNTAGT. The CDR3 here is CAQPSPRE.

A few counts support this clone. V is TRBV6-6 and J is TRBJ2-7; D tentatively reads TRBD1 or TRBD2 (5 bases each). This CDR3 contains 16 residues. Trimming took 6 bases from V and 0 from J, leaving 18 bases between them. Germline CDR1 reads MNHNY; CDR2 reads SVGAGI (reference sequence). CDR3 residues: CASSRLSQGTSYEQYF. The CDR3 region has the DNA TGTGCCAGCAGCCGACTATCTCAGGGAACCTCCTACGAGCAGTACTTC.

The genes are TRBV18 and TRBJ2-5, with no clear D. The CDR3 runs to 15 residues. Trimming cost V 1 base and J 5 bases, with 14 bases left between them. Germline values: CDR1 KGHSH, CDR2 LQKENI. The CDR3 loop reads CASSPLPEAAETQYF. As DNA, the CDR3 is TGTGCCAGCTCACCACTCCCCGAAGCAGCGGAGACCCAGTACTTC.

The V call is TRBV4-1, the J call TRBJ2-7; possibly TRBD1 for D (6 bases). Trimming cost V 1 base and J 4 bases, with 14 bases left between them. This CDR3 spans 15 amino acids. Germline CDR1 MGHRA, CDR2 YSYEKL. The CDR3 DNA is TGCGCCAGCAGCCAAGGAGGGATGGGGGCTTACGAGCAGTACTTC. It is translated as CASSQGGMGAYEQYF.

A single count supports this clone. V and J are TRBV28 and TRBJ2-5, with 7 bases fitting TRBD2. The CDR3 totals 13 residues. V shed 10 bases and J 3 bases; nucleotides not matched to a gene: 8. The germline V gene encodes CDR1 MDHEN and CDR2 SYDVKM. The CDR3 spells CATMGEGKETQYF. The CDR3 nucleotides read TGTGCCACCATGGGGGAGGGGAAAGAGACCCAGTACTTC.

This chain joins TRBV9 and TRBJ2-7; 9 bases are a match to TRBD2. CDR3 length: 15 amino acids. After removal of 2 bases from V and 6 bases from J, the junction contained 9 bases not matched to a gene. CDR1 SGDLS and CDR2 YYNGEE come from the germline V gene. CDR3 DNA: TGTGCCAGCAGCGTGCCTGCGGGACTAGCTCTCGAGCAGTACTTC. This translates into CASSVPAGLALEQYF.

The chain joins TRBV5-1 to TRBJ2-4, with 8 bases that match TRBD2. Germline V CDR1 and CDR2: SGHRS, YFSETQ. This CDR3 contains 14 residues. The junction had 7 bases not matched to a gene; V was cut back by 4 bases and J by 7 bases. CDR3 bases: TGCGCCAGCAGCGCCCTTAGCGGGACGAACATTCAGTACTTC. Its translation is CASSALSGTNIQYF.

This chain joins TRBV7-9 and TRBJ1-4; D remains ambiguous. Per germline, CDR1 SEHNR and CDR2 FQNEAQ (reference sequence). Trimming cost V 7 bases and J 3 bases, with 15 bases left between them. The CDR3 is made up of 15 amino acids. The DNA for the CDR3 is TGTGCCAGCATCTCCTGGGAGGACCCTAATGAAAAACTGTTTTTT. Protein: CASISWEDPNEKLFF.

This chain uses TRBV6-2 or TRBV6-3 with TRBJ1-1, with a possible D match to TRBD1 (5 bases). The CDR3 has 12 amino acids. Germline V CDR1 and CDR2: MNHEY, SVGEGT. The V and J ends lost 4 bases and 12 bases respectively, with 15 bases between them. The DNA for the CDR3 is TGTGCCAGCAGTTTGTCCCGACAGAACACTTTCTTT. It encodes CASSLSRQNTFF.

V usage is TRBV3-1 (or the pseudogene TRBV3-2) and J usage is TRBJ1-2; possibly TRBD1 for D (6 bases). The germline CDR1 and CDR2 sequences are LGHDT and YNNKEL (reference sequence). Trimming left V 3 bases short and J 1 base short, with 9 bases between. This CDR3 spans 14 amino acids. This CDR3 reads CASSQQGNNYGYTF. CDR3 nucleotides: TGTGCCAGCAGCCAGCAGGGGAATAACTATGGCTACACCTTC.

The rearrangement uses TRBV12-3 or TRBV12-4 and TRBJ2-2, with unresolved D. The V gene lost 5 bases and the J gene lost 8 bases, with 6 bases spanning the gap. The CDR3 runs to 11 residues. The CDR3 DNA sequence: TGTGCCAGCAGTCAGGAAGGGGAGCTGTTTTTT. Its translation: CASSQEGELFF.

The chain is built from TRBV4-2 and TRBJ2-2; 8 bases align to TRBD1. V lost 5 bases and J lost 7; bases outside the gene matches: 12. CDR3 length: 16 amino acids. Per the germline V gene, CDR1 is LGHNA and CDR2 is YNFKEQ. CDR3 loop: CASSSIWTGRIGELFF. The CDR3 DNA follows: TGTGCCAGCAGCTCTATCTGGACAGGGAGAATCGGGGAGCTGTTTTTT.

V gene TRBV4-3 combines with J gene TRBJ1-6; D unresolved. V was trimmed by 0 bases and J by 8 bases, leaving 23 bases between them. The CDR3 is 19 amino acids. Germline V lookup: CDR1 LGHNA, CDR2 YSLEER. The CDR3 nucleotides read TGCGCCAGCAGCCAAGAGTATTTGATCCCGGGGAGAGTGGATTCACCCCTCCACTTT. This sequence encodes CASSQEYLIPGRVDSPLHF.

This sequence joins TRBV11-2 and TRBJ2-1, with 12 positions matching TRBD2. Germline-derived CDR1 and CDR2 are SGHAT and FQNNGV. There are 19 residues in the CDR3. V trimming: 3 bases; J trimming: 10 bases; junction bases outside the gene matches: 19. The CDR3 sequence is CASSFRLIGQTSGSGEQFF. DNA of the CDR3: TGTGCCAGCAGCTTTAGACTGATTGGGCAGACTAGCGGGAGCGGGGAGCAGTTCTTC. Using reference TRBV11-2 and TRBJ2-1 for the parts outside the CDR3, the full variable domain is EAGVAQSPRYKIIEKRQSVAFWCNPISGHATLYWYQQILGQGPKLLIQFQNNGVVDDSQLPKDRFSAERLKGVDSTLKIQPAKLEDSAVYLCASSFRLIGQTSGSGEQFFGPGTRLTVL.

As DNA, the CDR3 is TGTGCCAGCAGCCCGGGGGGAGGGACTAAAATGAACACTGAAGCTTTCTTT. This encodes CASSPGGGTKMNTEAFF. J is TRBJ1-1 and V is TRBV7-2, with D possibly matching TRBD1 (5 bases). Deletions cut 5 bases from V and 0 bases from J, with 19 bases between. Germline CDR1 and CDR2: SGHTA and FQGNSA. The CDR3 is 17 residues long.

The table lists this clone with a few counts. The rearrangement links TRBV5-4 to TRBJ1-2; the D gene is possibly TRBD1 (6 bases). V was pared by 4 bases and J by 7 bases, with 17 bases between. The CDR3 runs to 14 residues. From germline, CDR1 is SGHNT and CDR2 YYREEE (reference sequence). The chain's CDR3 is CASSRMGGASGYTF. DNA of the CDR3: TGTGCCAGCAGCCGCATGGGGGGGGCAAGTGGCTACACCTTC.

The CDR3 nucleotides read TGTGCCTGGTCAAGGGACAGGGGTTCCTATAATTCACCCCTCCACTTT. As protein: CAWSRDRGSYNSPLHF. The chain uses TRBV30 and TRBJ1-6; TRBD1 matches 10 bases. J lost 1 base, V lost 5 bases, and 5 bases had no gene match. The germline V gene encodes CDR1 GTSNPN and CDR2 SVGIG (reference sequence). The CDR3 is 16 residues long.

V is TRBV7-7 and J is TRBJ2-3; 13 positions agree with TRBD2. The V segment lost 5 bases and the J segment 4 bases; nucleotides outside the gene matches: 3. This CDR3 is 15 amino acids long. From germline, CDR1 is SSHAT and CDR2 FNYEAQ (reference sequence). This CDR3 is CASSPTSGGADTQYF. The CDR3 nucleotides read TGTGCCAGCAGCCCAACTAGCGGGGGGGCAGATACGCAGTATTTT.

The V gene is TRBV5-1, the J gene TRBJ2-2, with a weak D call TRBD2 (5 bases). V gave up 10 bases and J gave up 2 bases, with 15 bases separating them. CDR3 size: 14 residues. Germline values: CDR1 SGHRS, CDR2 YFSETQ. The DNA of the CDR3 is TGCGCCGGGAGACTGACGGTTAACACCGGGGAGCTGTTTTTT. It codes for CAGRLTVNTGELFF.

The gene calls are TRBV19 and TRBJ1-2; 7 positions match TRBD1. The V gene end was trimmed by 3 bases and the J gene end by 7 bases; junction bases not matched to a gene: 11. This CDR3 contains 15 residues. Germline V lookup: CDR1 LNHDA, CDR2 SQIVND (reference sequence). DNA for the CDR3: TGTGCCAGTAGTATCTCGGAGGGGGCGACGGGTGGCTACACCTTC. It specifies CASSISEGATGGYTF.